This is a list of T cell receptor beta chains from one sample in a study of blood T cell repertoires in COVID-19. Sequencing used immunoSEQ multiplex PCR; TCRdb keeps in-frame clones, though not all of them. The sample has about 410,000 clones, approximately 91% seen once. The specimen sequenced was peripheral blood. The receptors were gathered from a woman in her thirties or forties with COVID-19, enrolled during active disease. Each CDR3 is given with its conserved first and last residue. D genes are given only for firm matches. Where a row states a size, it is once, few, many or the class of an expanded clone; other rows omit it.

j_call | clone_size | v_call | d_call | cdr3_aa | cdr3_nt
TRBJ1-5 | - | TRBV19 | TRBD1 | CASSMPGTGSNQPQHF | TGTGCCAGTAGTATGCCAGGGACAGGGAGCAATCAGCCCCAGCATTTT
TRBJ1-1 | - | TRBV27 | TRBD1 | CASRGDSYTEAFF | TGTGCCAGCAGAGGGGACAGTTACACTGAAGCTTTCTTT
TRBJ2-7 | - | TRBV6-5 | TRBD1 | CASKPGGRDEQYF | TGTGCCAGCAAGCCAGGGGGCAGGGACGAGCAGTACTTC
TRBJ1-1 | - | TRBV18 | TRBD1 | CASSPLGQGNVNTEAFF | TGTGCCAGCTCACCACTGGGACAGGGGAATGTGAACACTGAAGCTTTCTTT
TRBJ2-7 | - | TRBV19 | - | CASSTLGQGRNEQYF | TGTGCCAGTAGTACCTTGGGGCAGGGAAGGAACGAGCAGTACTTC
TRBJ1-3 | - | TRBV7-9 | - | CASSWHRALSGNTIYF | TGTGCCAGCAGCTGGCACAGGGCTTTATCTGGAAACACCATATATTTT
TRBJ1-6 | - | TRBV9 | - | CASSVGGGNSPLHF | TGTGCCAGCAGCGTAGGGGGAGGGAATTCACCCCTCCACTTT
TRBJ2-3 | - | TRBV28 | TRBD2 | CASSLGSSGSGEGTQYF | TGTGCCAGCAGTTTAGGGAGTAGCGGGAGTGGTGAGGGTACGCAGTATTTT
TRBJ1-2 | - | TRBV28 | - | CASSLSILRDKGFYGYTF | TGTGCCAGCAGTTTATCCATTCTCCGGGACAAAGGGTTCTATGGCTACACCTTC
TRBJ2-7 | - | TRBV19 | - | CASRPTGIFREQYF | TGTGCCAGTAGGCCCACAGGGATATTCAGAGAGCAGTACTTC
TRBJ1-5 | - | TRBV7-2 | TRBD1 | CASSPTWRGQSQPQHF | TGTGCCAGCAGCCCGACCTGGCGGGGACAGAGTCAGCCCCAGCATTTT
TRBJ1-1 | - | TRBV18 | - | CASSPSSDQWTEAFF | TGTGCCAGCTCACCGTCGAGCGATCAATGGACTGAAGCTTTCTTT
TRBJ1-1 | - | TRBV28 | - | CAVAGMNTEAFF | TGTGCCGTGGCAGGAATGAACACTGAAGCTTTCTTT
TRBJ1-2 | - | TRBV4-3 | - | CASSRTLIEAYGYTF | TGCGCCAGCAGCCGCACATTAATAGAGGCCTATGGCTACACCTTC
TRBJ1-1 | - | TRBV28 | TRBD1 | CASRPPGQGVVAFF | TGTGCCAGCAGACCCCCGGGACAGGGGGTAGTGGCTTTCTTT
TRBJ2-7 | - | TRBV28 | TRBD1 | CASSPLGQGARGAF | TGTGCCAGCAGCCCTTTAGGACAGGGGGCGCGGGGGGCCTTC
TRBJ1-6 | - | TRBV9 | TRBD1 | CASSHGGQGDRVRSPLHF | TGTGCCAGCAGCCATGGGGGGCAGGGAGACAGGGTGAGATCACCCCTCCACTTT
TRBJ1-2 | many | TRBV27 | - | CASSPKSGGYGYTF | TGTGCCAGCAGCCCCAAAAGCGGGGGCTATGGCTACACCTTC
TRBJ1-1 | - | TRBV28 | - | CASSLMRGIGTEAFF | TGTGCCAGCAGTTTGATGCGGGGTATTGGCACTGAAGCTTTCTTT
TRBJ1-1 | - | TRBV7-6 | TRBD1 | CASSHRQGADEAFF | TGTGCCAGCAGCCACAGACAGGGGGCTGATGAAGCTTTCTTT
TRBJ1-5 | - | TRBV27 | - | CASSIREGSNQPQHF | TGTGCCAGCAGTATACGGGAGGGTTCAAATCAGCCCCAGCATTTT
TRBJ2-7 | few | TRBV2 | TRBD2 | CASSEAAGVIYEQYF | TGTGCCAGCAGTGAAGCAGCGGGAGTAATCTACGAGCAGTACTTC
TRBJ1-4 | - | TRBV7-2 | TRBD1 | CASSPGGPSEKLFF | TGTGCCAGCAGCCCAGGGGGCCCCAGTGAAAAACTGTTTTTT
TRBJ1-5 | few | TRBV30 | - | CAWSVSRTGNSNQPQHF | TGTGCCTGGAGTGTATCAAGGACGGGAAATAGCAATCAGCCCCAGCATTTT
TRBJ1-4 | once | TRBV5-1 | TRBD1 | CASSTGQGNEKLFF | TGCGCCAGCAGTACGGGACAGGGTAATGAAAAACTGTTTTTT
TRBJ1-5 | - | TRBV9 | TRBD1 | CASSTGGRNQPQHF | TGTGCCAGCAGCACAGGGGGGCGGAATCAGCCCCAGCATTTT
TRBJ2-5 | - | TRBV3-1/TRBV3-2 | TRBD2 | CASSQALAGGNQETQYF | TGTGCCAGCAGCCAAGCTCTAGCGGGGGGAAACCAAGAGACCCAGTACTTC
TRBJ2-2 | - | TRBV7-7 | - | CASSLTGYTGELFF | TGTGCTAGCAGCTTAACAGGGTACACCGGGGAGCTGTTTTTT
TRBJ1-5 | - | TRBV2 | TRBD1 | CASSELRQGQPQHF | TGTGCCAGCAGTGAATTAAGACAGGGTCAGCCCCAGCATTTT
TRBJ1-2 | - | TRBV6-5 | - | CASSNHREFNYGYTF | TGTGCCAGCAGTAACCACAGGGAATTTAACTATGGCTACACCTTC
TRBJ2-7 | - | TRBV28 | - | CASSLRQTYEQYF | TGTGCCAGCAGTTTAAGACAGACCTACGAGCAGTACTTC
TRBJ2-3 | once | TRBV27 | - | CASSGRYTQYF | TGTGCCAGCAGTGGGAGGTATACGCAGTATTTT